Listed below are T cell receptor beta chains from one sample, sequenced in a study of cytomegalovirus exposure and HLA in healthy donors. Only in-frame clones appear in the TCRdb table, and some are missing; sequencing was by immunoSEQ multiplex PCR. In the table there are about 150,000 clones, 64% of which are singletons. Sequenced: PBMCs. The origin of the receptors is a woman in her 30s in good health and CMV-seropositive. The CDR3 runs from the conserved cysteine through the conserved F or W. Fields, in order: J gene, clone size, D gene, V gene, CDR3 protein, CDR3 DNA. D genes are given only for firm matches. Clone size, where shown, is once, few, many, or a class for clones that have expanded.

>TRBJ2-1|NA|TRBD2|TRBV7-7
CASSLGASGNNEQFF
TGTGCTAGCAGCCTGGGGGCTAGCGGGAACAATGAGCAGTTCTTC
>TRBJ2-7|NA|NA|TRBV6-5
CASSYSNPDYYEQYF
TGTGCCAGCAGTTACTCGAACCCGGACTACTACGAGCAGTACTTC
>TRBJ2-2|NA|TRBD2|TRBV2
CASRSGANTGELFF
TGTGCCAGCCGTAGCGGGGCCAACACCGGGGAGCTGTTTTTT
>TRBJ2-5|NA|NA|TRBV21-1
CASRPAFPAQYF
TGTGCCAGCAGACCTGCCTTTCCGGCCCAGTACTTC
>TRBJ2-1|NA|NA|TRBV10-3
CATSEGREQFF
TGTGCCACCTCGGAAGGGAGGGAGCAGTTCTTC
>TRBJ1-2|few|TRBD1|TRBV2
CASSRTGGSGYTF
TGTGCCAGCAGTCGGACAGGGGGGAGTGGCTACACCTTC
>TRBJ2-3|few|TRBD1|TRBV5-4
CASIRGQDLSTDTQYF
TGTGCCAGCATCCGAGGACAGGACCTGAGCACAGATACGCAGTATTTT
>TRBJ1-3|NA|NA|TRBV6-5
CASSLSHSSGNTIYF
TGTGCCAGCAGCTTATCTCATAGCTCTGGAAACACCATATATTTT
>TRBJ2-5|NA|NA|TRBV23-1
CASSHPPGPDRLGWQETQYF
TGCGCCAGCAGTCACCCACCGGGCCCCGACAGGTTAGGGTGGCAAGAGACCCAGTACTTC
>TRBJ1-5|NA|TRBD1|TRBV7-9
CASSLGGTGVSQPQHF
TGTGCCAGCAGCTTAGGCGGGACAGGGGTCAGTCAGCCCCAGCATTTT
>TRBJ2-1|NA|TRBD2|TRBV5-4
CASSFSAGDNEQFF
TGTGCCAGCAGCTTCTCTGCGGGGGACAATGAGCAGTTCTTC
>TRBJ1-3|NA|TRBD1|TRBV15
CATSNDRASGNTIYF
TGTGCCACCAGCAATGACAGGGCGTCAGGAAACACCATATATTTT
>TRBJ1-1|NA|NA|TRBV4-1
CASSQSWTVNTEAFF
TGCGCCAGCAGCCAAAGCTGGACAGTGAACACTGAAGCTTTCTTT
>TRBJ2-1|NA|TRBD2|TRBV9
CASRRGEHNEQFF
TGTGCCAGCAGGCGGGGGGAACACAATGAGCAGTTCTTC
>TRBJ2-1|few|NA|TRBV6-4
CASSDSGRSSYNEQFF
TGTGCCAGCAGTGATTCGGGTCGCAGCTCCTACAATGAGCAGTTCTTC
>TRBJ2-7|NA|NA|TRBV27
CASSPPPSGADEQYF
TGTGCCAGCAGCCCACCTCCATCAGGGGCCGACGAGCAGTACTTC